Below, one T cell receptor beta chain is given with its context. The target antigen is unknown. Template switching (which added a universal primer site) was used, and cDNA carried unique molecular identifiers. TCRdb re-derived calls from the 5' RACE reads in MiXCR, one entry per CDR3 protein. The sample yields some 260,000 distinct CDR3 sequences, 11% to 15% seen once. The data were taken from a study of identical twins. The CDR3 contains 13 residues. In germline, CDR1 is MNHEY, CDR2 SMNVEV (reference sequence). Trimming left V 6 bases short and J 4 bases short, with 10 bases between. Study-level points and caveats: Researchers caution that invariant MAIT and iNKT cells could partly confound zero-insertion analyses. Out-of-frame alpha sequences common to twins were enriched for low generation probability. In cord blood, abundant beta clonotypes had fewer insertions; memory showed no trend.

The sample taken for sequencing was memory (CD45RO+) T cells sorted from blood. The V gene is TRBV27, the J gene TRBJ2-1; D could derive from TRBD1 or TRBD2 (5 bases each). This receptor was identified in a woman between 18 and 30 years old in good health. The CDR3 loop is CASRVWGYNEQFF. The CDR3 DNA is TGTGCCAGCAGGGTGTGGGGGTACAATGAGCAGTTCTTC.